These 32 T cell receptor beta chains came from one sample sequenced in a study of control samples from healthy donors and cancer patients. TCRdb's table, derived via immunoSEQ multiplex PCR, lists solely in-frame clones and lacks some. This table has some 120,000 clones, about 87% appearing once. The sample comprised blood. These receptors all stem from a man aged 55-75 years in good health.

The genes are TRBV6-2 or TRBV6-3 and TRBJ1-5; 8 nucleotides line up with TRBD1. The CDR3 loop spans 15 amino acids. Germline lookup yields CDR1 MNHEY and CDR2 SVGEGT. Trimming removed 6 bases from V and 4 bases from J; junction bases left unmatched: 8. The CDR3, as DNA: TGTGCCAGCAGCCCAATTCGACAGGGGAATCAGCCCCAGCATTTT. Encoded protein: CASSPIRQGNQPQHF.

This chain uses TRBV7-9 with TRBJ2-3; 10 bases fit TRBD1. The junction had 4 bases not matched to a gene; V was cut back by 0 bases and J by 1 base. There are 17 residues in the CDR3. From germline, CDR1 is SEHNR and CDR2 FQNEAQ (reference sequence). CDR3 nucleotides: TGTGCCAGCAGCTTAGCGGGACAGGGGACGGGCACAGATACGCAGTATTTT. It codes for CASSLAGQGTGTDTQYF.

The chain recombines TRBV4-2 with TRBJ2-7; 8 bases fit TRBD1. CDR1 and CDR2 (germline): LGHNA, YNFKEQ. The J segment lost 3 bases and the V segment lost 2 bases, leaving 3 bases of the junction unmatched. The CDR3 length is 14 residues. CDR3 in amino acids: CASSQRQGNYEQYF. The CDR3, as DNA: TGTGCCAGCAGCCAAAGACAGGGGAACTACGAGCAGTACTTC.

The rearrangement links TRBV7-8 to TRBJ1-5; D is unclear. The CDR3 length is 15 residues. CDR1 and CDR2 (germline): SGHVS, FQNEAQ. Trimming left V 1 base short and J 2 bases short, with 9 bases between. The DNA of the CDR3 is TGTGCCAGCAGCTTAGGATGGGGTGGCAATCAGCCCCAGCATTTT. Residues: CASSLGWGGNQPQHF.

This chain joins TRBV23-1 and TRBJ2-7; D is perhaps TRBD1 or TRBD2 (6 bases each). TRBV23-1 carries the ORF label, with uncertain function. The CDR3 covers 16 residues. The V end lost 8 bases, the J end lost 6 bases, and 26 bases lay between the germline ends. The CDR3 loop is CASPLNGGPEFGEQYF. CDR3 coding DNA: TGCGCCAGCCCCCTTAACGGGGGCCCCGAATTTGGCGAGCAGTACTTC.

This chain joins TRBV18 and TRBJ2-3; 7 nucleotides agree with TRBD1. CDR1 KGHSH and CDR2 LQKENI come from the germline V gene. The CDR3 consists of 14 residues. V gave up 2 bases and J gave up 2 bases; unmatched junction bases: 1. CDR3: CASSPDRVTDTQYF. CDR3 DNA sequence: TGTGCCAGCTCACCAGACAGGGTCACAGATACGCAGTATTTT.

The V call is TRBV15, the J call TRBJ1-4, with D possibly being TRBD1 (6 bases). CDR3 length: 14 residues. Germline loops: CDR1 LNHNV, CDR2 YYDKDF (reference sequence). V lost 1 base and J 3 bases, leaving 6 bases between the germline ends. DNA for the CDR3: TGTGCCACCAGCAGAGGGACAGCTAATGAAAAACTGTTTTTT. Translated, it gives CATSRGTANEKLFF. The full variable domain, its missing parts supplied by reference TRBV15 and TRBJ1-4, is DAMVIQNPRYQVTQFGKPVTLSCSQTLNHNVMYWYQQKSSQAPKLLFHYYDKDFNNEADTPDNFQSRRPNTSFCFLDIRSPGLGDTAMYLCATSRGTANEKLFFGSGTQLSVL.

V is TRBV3-1 (or the pseudogene TRBV3-2) and J is TRBJ2-1; D gene ambiguous. Germline-derived CDR1 and CDR2 are LGHDT and YNNKEL (reference sequence). Trimming cost V 3 bases and J 0 bases, with 12 bases left between them. This CDR3 comprises 16 residues. Here the CDR3 reads CASSQDDWSSYNEQFF. The CDR3 coding sequence is TGTGCCAGCAGCCAGGACGACTGGAGCTCCTACAATGAGCAGTTCTTC.

V gene TRBV5-4 combines with J gene TRBJ1-1; 7 bases line up with TRBD1. The germline CDR1 and CDR2 sequences are SGHNT and YYREEE (reference sequence). The length of the CDR3 is 13 residues. With V trimmed by 3 bases and J by 6 bases, 5 bases remained unmatched. DNA for the CDR3: TGTGCCAGCAGCTCACAGGGGTTAGCTGAAGCTTTCTTT. Encoded protein: CASSSQGLAEAFF.

The J gene is TRBJ1-2, the V gene TRBV7-2; TRBD1 aligns across 9 bases. The germline V gene has CDR1 SGHTA and CDR2 FQGNSA. The CDR3 runs 14 residues. Unmatched junction bases numbered 4, after V lost 5 bases and J lost 3 bases. The CDR3 loop reads CASSRRQGDYGYTF. The CDR3 coding sequence is TGTGCCAGCAGCCGTCGACAGGGGGACTATGGCTACACCTTC.

The rearrangement uses TRBV7-6 and TRBJ1-6; D is unclear. Trimming shortened V by 3 bases and J by 4 bases, and 13 bases separated the two germline ends. CDR1 is SGHVS, CDR2 FNYEAQ, per germline. This CDR3 spans 16 amino acids. The CDR3 region has the DNA TGTGCCAGCAGCTTCCAGACCCGGGCTTATAATTCACCCCTCCACTTT. Protein product: CASSFQTRAYNSPLHF.

The V and J genes are TRBV11-2 and TRBJ1-6; no clear D. With 0 bases removed from V and 0 bases from J, the gap between germline ends came to 9 bases. The CDR3 sequence is 17 residues long. Germline V lookup: CDR1 SGHAT, CDR2 FQNNGV. The CDR3 region has the DNA TGTGCCAGCAGCTTAGACCTGCCGAGCTCCTATAATTCACCCCTCCACTTT. This encodes CASSLDLPSSYNSPLHF.

The V gene is TRBV27, the J gene TRBJ1-4, with D possibly matching TRBD1 (6 bases). The germline V gene has CDR1 MNHEY and CDR2 SMNVEV (reference sequence). V lost 3 bases to trimming and J lost 8 bases, with 13 bases between them. The CDR3 is made up of 14 amino acids. CDR3 in DNA: TGTGCCAGCAGTTTTTCAGGGGACGGGGAAAAACTGTTTTTT. Its translation is CASSFSGDGEKLFF.

Turning to this clone: One end of the junction is discordant with germline, which a read error may explain. The J gene is TRBJ1-6, the V gene TRBV5-5; TRBD1 aligns across 7 bases. CDR1 and CDR2 from the germline V gene are SGHKS and YYEKEE (reference sequence). The CDR3 sequence is 13 residues long. The CDR3 DNA follows: TGTGCCAGCAGCCCGGGACAGTCGGCGCTCGGAACTTTT. This translates into CASSPGQSALGTF.

The V gene is TRBV5-1, the J gene TRBJ1-2; D gene ambiguous. This CDR3 is 14 amino acids long. Germline V gene sequence: CDR1 SGHRS, CDR2 YFSETQ. The ends were cut back, 0 bases at V and 4 bases at J, with 10 bases in the middle. CDR3 sequence (DNA): TGCGCCAGCAGCTTGGAGGGAGATCGCTATGGCTACACCTTC. Encoded protein: CASSLEGDRYGYTF.

This clone was observed a single time. This rearrangement joins TRBV24-1 to TRBJ1-2, with 8 bases matching TRBD1. The CDR3 totals 14 residues. With V trimmed by 2 bases and J by 2 bases, 0 bases remained unmatched. Germline V gene sequence: CDR1 KGHDR, CDR2 SFDVKD. The CDR3: CATSDWTGNYGYTF. The DNA of the CDR3 is TGTGCCACCAGTGATTGGACAGGGAACTATGGCTACACCTTC.

The chain uses TRBV10-1 and TRBJ2-3; the D gene is possibly TRBD1 (6 bases). CDR1 is WNHNN, CDR2 SYGVQD, per germline (reference sequence). V was cut by 4 bases and J by 0 bases, with 11 bases left in between. The CDR3 has 15 residues. For the CDR3, the DNA is TGCGCCAGCAGTGGGACAGAAAAAAGCACAGATACGCAGTATTTT. This encodes CASSGTEKSTDTQYF.

The rearrangement links TRBV28 to TRBJ1-2, with TRBD1 matching 8 bases. V lost 1 base to trimming and J lost 0 bases; unmatched junction nucleotides: 7. CDR3 length: 17 amino acids. Per germline, CDR1 MDHEN and CDR2 SYDVKM. The CDR3: CASSLYSGGRSNYGYTF. The CDR3 DNA is TGTGCCAGCAGTTTATATTCAGGGGGCCGTTCTAACTATGGCTACACCTTC.

The chain links TRBV7-8 to TRBJ2-7; 8 nucleotides match TRBD1. This CDR3 has 14 amino acids. V was clipped by 2 bases and J by 6 bases; unmatched bases: 6. CDR1 SGHVS and CDR2 FQNEAQ come from the germline V gene. CDR3 coding DNA: TGTGCCAGCAGCTTAAGCCCGACAGGGGTCGAGCAGTACTTC. It yields the protein CASSLSPTGVEQYF.

The chain uses TRBV4-3 and TRBJ1-6, with 7 nucleotides matching TRBD1. This CDR3 has 14 amino acids. With V trimmed by 1 base and J by 8 bases, 2 bases remained unmatched. CDR1 LGHNA and CDR2 YSLEER come from the germline V gene. In DNA, the CDR3 is TGCGCCAGCAGCCAAGGGACAGGCCATTCACCCCTCCACTTT. This codes for CASSQGTGHSPLHF.

V gene TRBV3-1 (or the pseudogene TRBV3-2) combines with J gene TRBJ2-2, with D hard to call. Between the trimmed V and J ends, which lost 1 base and 4 bases, there was a span of 7 bases. The V gene's germline CDR1 is LGHDT and CDR2 YNNKEL (reference sequence). This CDR3 is built from 14 residues. DNA for the CDR3: TGTGCCAGCAGCCAAGCGGCTATCACCGGGGAGCTGTTTTTT. It is translated as CASSQAAITGELFF.

Note on this clone: Other DNA sequences within the sample encode an identical CDR3. V gene TRBV18 combines with J gene TRBJ1-2; no clear D gene. Germline V gives CDR1 KGHSH, CDR2 LQKENI. V lost 2 bases and J lost 0, with 10 bases in between. The CDR3 runs 15 residues. CDR3 amino acids: CASSPGSEPNYGYTF. Written as DNA, the CDR3 is TGTGCCAGCTCACCAGGGTCAGAACCTAACTATGGCTACACCTTC.

CDR3 nucleotides: TGTGCCAGCAGCCAAGATCTAGCGGGGGTTGCAGATACGCAGTATTTT. This encodes CASSQDLAGVADTQYF. This chain links TRBV4-2 with TRBJ2-3; 10 nucleotides align to TRBD2. Germline trimming cut 0 bases from V and 4 bases from J; bases unmatched to any gene: 4. CDR1 is LGHNA, CDR2 YNFKEQ, per germline. The CDR3 totals 16 residues.

The V call is TRBV11-3, the J call TRBJ2-2; 7 bases line up with TRBD1. The CDR3 extends over 15 amino acids. Germline CDR1 SGHNT, CDR2 YENEEA. Unmatched junction bases numbered 9, after V lost 6 bases and J lost 5 bases. The CDR3 spells CASSIQGVGTGELFF. The DNA of the CDR3 is TGTGCCAGCAGTATCCAGGGGGTAGGGACCGGGGAGCTGTTTTTT.

The gene calls are TRBV3-1 (or the pseudogene TRBV3-2) and TRBJ1-4, with D perhaps TRBD1 (5 bases). Germline CDR1 LGHDT, CDR2 YNNKEL (reference sequence). CDR3 length equals 15 residues. V was shortened by 5 bases and J by 3 bases, with 13 bases between the two germline ends. The CDR3 sequence: CASSFSAGSNEKLFF. CDR3 nucleotides: TGTGCCAGCAGCTTCTCTGCAGGGTCTAATGAAAAACTGTTTTTT.

The rearrangement joins TRBV28 to TRBJ1-4; TRBD1 agrees at 9 bases. The CDR3 consists of 15 residues. Germline V gene lookup returns CDR1 MDHEN and CDR2 SYDVKM. V lost 6 bases and J lost 4; bases outside the gene matches: 6. CDR3 amino acids: CASSEPGQGNEKLFF. The CDR3 nucleotides are TGTGCCAGCAGCGAACCGGGACAGGGTAATGAAAAACTGTTTTTT.

The chain recombines TRBV28 with TRBJ1-1; maybe TRBD1 (5 bases). Germline loops: CDR1 MDHEN, CDR2 SYDVKM. The CDR3 is made up of 11 amino acids. The CDR3 reads CQAGTNTEAFF. The CDR3 bases are TGTCAGGCGGGGACGAACACTGAAGCTTTCTTT.

V usage is TRBV5-1 and J usage is TRBJ1-3; 10 nucleotides match TRBD1. Germline V gives CDR1 SGHRS, CDR2 YFSETQ. The CDR3 extends over 16 amino acids. V lost 4 bases, J lost 3 bases, and 7 bases stayed unmatched. CDR3: CASSLGQGVFGNTIYF. For the CDR3, the DNA is TGCGCCAGCAGCCTAGGACAGGGGGTATTTGGAAACACCATATATTTT.

The chain uses TRBV7-2 and TRBJ2-7; weak D call: TRBD2 (5 bases). Germline V gene sequence: CDR1 SGHTA, CDR2 FQGNSA. V shed 3 bases and J shed 9 bases, with 12 bases lying between them. The CDR3 totals 12 residues. The CDR3, as DNA: TGTGCCAGCAGCTTCTCGGGGAGCTTGCAGTACTTC. This translates into CASSFSGSLQYF.

The chain combines TRBV19 with TRBJ1-3, with a weak D call TRBD1 (5 bases). The CDR3 has 15 residues. The germline V and J ends were trimmed by 7 bases and 0 bases, with 13 bases remaining between them. Germline V lookup: CDR1 LNHDA, CDR2 SQIVND (reference sequence). CDR3: CASTPPGSSGNTIYF. In DNA form, the CDR3 reads TGTGCCAGTACCCCACCAGGGTCCTCTGGAAACACCATATATTTT.

This clone has only a few counts. In DNA, the CDR3 is TGTGCCAGCAGTTTGTTGTCCTACGAGCAGTACTTC. It yields the protein CASSLLSYEQYF. V usage is TRBV28 and J usage is TRBJ2-7; no clear D. Trimming took off 3 bases at V and 1 base at J, with 4 bases between the two ends. The CDR3 sequence is 12 residues long. The germline CDR1 and CDR2 sequences are MDHEN and SYDVKM. Together with reference TRBV28 and TRBJ2-7, the CDR3 gives the full variable domain: DVKVTQSSRYLVKRTGEKVFLECVQDMDHENMFWYRQDPGLGLRLIYFSYDVKMKEKGDIPEGYSVSREKKERFSLILESASTNQTSMYLCASSLLSYEQYFGPGTRLTVT.

The chain is built from TRBV19 and TRBJ1-2, with a tentative D call TRBD1 (5 bases). The CDR3 runs 14 residues. V gave up 1 base and J gave up 9 bases, with 15 bases separating them. Germline CDR1 LNHDA, CDR2 SQIVND (reference sequence). CDR3 region: CASSIGQGFDSYTF. CDR3 DNA sequence: TGTGCCAGTAGTATAGGCCAGGGATTCGATAGCTACACCTTC.